This T cell receptor (beta chain) comes out of a study of cytomegalovirus exposure and HLA in healthy donors. Germline V CDR1 and CDR2: KGHSH, LQKENI. Trimming cost V 0 bases and J 3 bases, with 6 bases left between them. The CDR3 has 13 amino acids. The PCR ran on 60 Vbeta and 13 Jbeta primers. Clones were sequenced by immunoSEQ multiplex PCR, and TCRdb holds only the in-frame ones, with some missing. The repertoire has under 250,000 clones, 76% of them found once; the top ten carry 0.55% to 0.75%. The rearrangement links TRBV18 to TRBJ2-7, with a tentative D call TRBD2 (5 bases). The receptor comes from a man younger than 30 in good health and CMV-seronegative. Source material: PBMCs. CDR3 in amino acids: CASSPPGDYEQYF. DNA of the CDR3: TGTGCCAGCTCACCACCCGGGGACTACGAGCAGTACTTC.